This entry is about one TCR beta chain. The antigen is undetermined. This sample is drawn from a study of cytomegalovirus exposure and HLA in healthy donors. General study results and limits: In a later analysis, the majority of CMV-associated beta chains seemingly showed HLA restriction.

This CDR3 is 16 amino acids long. Germline V gene lookup returns CDR1 LGHNA and CDR2 YNFKEQ. Trimming took off 0 bases at V and 5 bases at J, with 15 bases between the two ends. The PCR used 60 Vbeta and 13 Jbeta primers. Measured with immunoSEQ multiplex PCR; TCRdb has only the in-frame clones, and not every one. The table shows 120,000 or so clones, with more than 75% occurring only once. This TCR derives from a man younger than 35 in good health and CMV-seronegative. The chain carries TRBV4-2 and TRBJ2-3, with D possibly being TRBD2 (6 bases). Sequenced: PBMCs. The CDR3 is CASSQDEGSGRDTQYF. The CDR3 bases are TGTGCCAGCAGCCAAGATGAAGGTAGCGGAAGAGATACGCAGTATTTT.